These T cell receptor beta chains were read from a single sample in a study of blood T cells in healthy people across ages. TCRdb reprocessed the 5' RACE reads via MiXCR and lists one record per CDR3 protein. The sample holds about 800,000 distinct CDR3 sequences, roughly 25% seen once. The same sample was also studied in work on T cells of mothers and their children.

Material: blood. These receptors were collected from a boy aged 5-17 years in good health. The CDR3 runs from the conserved cysteine through the conserved F or W. Each record gives: CDR3 DNA, CDR3 protein, clone size, J gene, CDR3 length, V gene, D gene. D genes are given only for firm matches. Some rows mark clone size as missing; the rest say once, few, many or name a class of expanded clone.

TGTGCCAGCAGTTCGAGGGTAGGGGGATGGGAGACCCAGTACTTC | CASSSRVGGWETQYF | - | TRBJ2-5 | 15 | TRBV27 | -
TGCAGCGTCGCCCTCCAGGGGGGGTGGTACGAGCAGTACTTC | CSVALQGGWYEQYF | many | TRBJ2-7 | 14 | TRBV29-1 | -
TGCAGTGCTAGAAGACCATCTGCCCCAATCCGGGAACAGTTCTTC | CSARRPSAPIREQFF | few | TRBJ2-1 | 15 | TRBV20-1 | -
TGCGCCAGCAGCCAAGTCCATGCAAATGAGCAGTTCTTC | CASSQVHANEQFF | - | TRBJ2-1 | 13 | TRBV4-1 | -
TGCGCCAGCAGCCAAGACAGGGCGTGGAGTCGCGGAGGTGAAAAACTGTTTTTT | CASSQDRAWSRGGEKLFF | few | TRBJ1-4 | 18 | TRBV4-1 | -
TGTGCCAGCAGAAAAGAATACACCGGGGAGCTGTTTTTT | CASRKEYTGELFF | - | TRBJ2-2 | 13 | TRBV28 | -
TGCAGCCTTACCACCCGGCACCAGCGGGACGGCTACAATGAGCAGTTCTTC | CSLTTRHQRDGYNEQFF | - | TRBJ2-1 | 17 | TRBV29-1 | TRBD2
TGTGCCAGCAGTCTCCGCCGGGACTCCAATGAAAAACTGTTTTTT | CASSLRRDSNEKLFF | few | TRBJ1-4 | 15 | TRBV6-6 | -
TGCGCCAGCAGTGCCCCAACGACTAGCGGGAGGGTTGCCGGGGAGCTGTTTTTT | CASSAPTTSGRVAGELFF | - | TRBJ2-2 | 18 | TRBV10-1 | TRBD2
TGTGCCAGCAGTTCCCTCACGTATCAGCCCCAGCATTTT | CASSSLTYQPQHF | few | TRBJ1-5 | 13 | TRBV28 | -
TGTGCCAGCAGCCTTCAGCCCGGGAGTAAGGACATTCAGTACTTC | CASSLQPGSKDIQYF | - | TRBJ2-4 | 15 | TRBV3-1 | -
TGCAGCGTGGAGAAATACGACGGGACTCACCAAGAGACCCAGTACTTC | CSVEKYDGTHQETQYF | - | TRBJ2-5 | 16 | TRBV29-1 | -
TGCGCCAGCAGCGCTTTGGACAGGGTTTTAGCCGGGGAGCTGTTTTTT | CASSALDRVLAGELFF | - | TRBJ2-2 | 16 | TRBV5-1 | TRBD1
TGCAGCGTTGAAGATCGACCAGGGGCACTCTCTGGGGCCAACGTCCTGACTTTC | CSVEDRPGALSGANVLTF | few | TRBJ2-6 | 18 | TRBV29-1 | -
TGTGCCAGCAGCTTTTGGCGGGATTCCTACGAGCCGTACTTC | CASSFWRDSYEPYF | - | TRBJ2-7 | 14 | TRBV7-9 | -
TGTGCCAGCAGCTCACTCGGGACAGGGGAACCCCAATACGAGCAGTACTTC | CASSSLGTGEPQYEQYF | - | TRBJ2-7 | 17 | TRBV5-5 | TRBD1
TGTGCCAGCAGCTTAGGAAGGGAAACAGGGGGCCAAGAGACCCAGTACTTC | CASSLGRETGGQETQYF | - | TRBJ2-5 | 17 | TRBV7-2 | TRBD1
TGTGCCAGCGGAACCTACAGGGGACCGAATCAGCCCCAGCATTTT | CASGTYRGPNQPQHF | few | TRBJ1-5 | 15 | TRBV6-5 | TRBD1
TGTGCCAGCAGTCCCCAATCCGGGACAGGGGGAGAAAAACTGTTTTTT | CASSPQSGTGGEKLFF | - | TRBJ1-4 | 16 | TRBV12-3/TRBV12-4 | TRBD1
TGCAGCGTTGGGGCGGGGACGGTGAACACCGGGGAGCTGTTTTTT | CSVGAGTVNTGELFF | - | TRBJ2-2 | 15 | TRBV29-1 | -
TGTGCCAGCAGTTATGGTAGCGGGGGGCTTACCTACGAGCAGTACTTC | CASSYGSGGLTYEQYF | few | TRBJ2-7 | 16 | TRBV27 | TRBD2
TGTGCCAGCAGCCAAGTTACTACTAAGGAGCAGTACTTC | CASSQVTTKEQYF | few | TRBJ2-7 | 13 | TRBV3-1 | -
TGTGCCAGCAGTGCTTGGACAGGGAATGTAGAGCAGTACTTC | CASSAWTGNVEQYF | - | TRBJ2-7 | 14 | TRBV2 | TRBD1
TGTGCCAGCAGCTTAGGCACTAGCGGGGCCGCACGGGAGACCCAGTACTTC | CASSLGTSGAARETQYF | - | TRBJ2-5 | 17 | TRBV7-2 | TRBD2
TGTGCCAGCAGCCTAAATGGGGTCACCGGGGAGCTGTTTTTT | CASSLNGVTGELFF | - | TRBJ2-2 | 14 | TRBV5-6 | -
TGTGCCAGCAGCTTTATAGAAGCCTACGAGCAGTACTTC | CASSFIEAYEQYF | few | TRBJ2-7 | 13 | TRBV7-2 | -
TGCAGTGCTTCGGGACTCCCTTATGGCTACACCTTC | CSASGLPYGYTF | - | TRBJ1-2 | 12 | TRBV20-1 | -
TGTGCCAGCAGTCCCCTTGCGGAAAAACTGTTTTTT | CASSPLAEKLFF | - | TRBJ1-4 | 12 | TRBV28 | -
TGCGCCAGCAACCAAGGCGCAGGGGACTGGCCTGGAAACACCATATATTTT | CASNQGAGDWPGNTIYF | - | TRBJ1-3 | 17 | TRBV4-1 | -
TGTGCCAGCAAACCGGGACCCACTTCCTACAATGAGCAGTTCTTC | CASKPGPTSYNEQFF | - | TRBJ2-1 | 15 | TRBV6-5 | -
TGCAGCGTTGCGCGGCCTAATGAAAAACTGTTTTTT | CSVARPNEKLFF | - | TRBJ1-4 | 12 | TRBV29-1 | -
TGTGCCAGCAGTTACGACAGGGGAGTATCTGAAGCTTTCTTT | CASSYDRGVSEAFF | - | TRBJ1-1 | 14 | TRBV6-5 | TRBD1
TGTGCCAGCAGCGTCACCGGGACTACCTACGAGCAGTACTTC | CASSVTGTTYEQYF | - | TRBJ2-7 | 14 | TRBV9 | TRBD2
TGTGCCAGCAGCAGCGGGGCTGGTAGAGAGACCCAGTACTTC | CASSSGAGRETQYF | few | TRBJ2-5 | 14 | TRBV7-2 | TRBD2
TGCAGTGCTAGAGCCGGGGTTGGCAATCAGCCCCAGCATTTT | CSARAGVGNQPQHF | few | TRBJ1-5 | 14 | TRBV20-1 | -